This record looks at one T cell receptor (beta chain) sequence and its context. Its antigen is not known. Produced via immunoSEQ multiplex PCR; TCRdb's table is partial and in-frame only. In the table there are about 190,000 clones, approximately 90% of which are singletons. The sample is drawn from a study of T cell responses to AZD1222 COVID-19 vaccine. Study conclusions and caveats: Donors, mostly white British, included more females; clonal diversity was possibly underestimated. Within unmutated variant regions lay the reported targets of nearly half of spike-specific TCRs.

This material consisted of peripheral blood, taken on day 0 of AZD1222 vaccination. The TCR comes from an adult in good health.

The CDR3 sequence: CASSQGPGPKTEAFF. DNA for the CDR3: TGCGCCAGCAGCCAAGGTCCCGGACCCAAAACTGAAGCTTTCTTT. The chain recombines TRBV4-1 with TRBJ1-1; D gene uncertain. Trimming cost V 1 base and J 5 bases, with 14 bases left between them. The CDR3 has 15 amino acids. Germline CDR1 MGHRA, CDR2 YSYEKL.